This T cell receptor beta chain is drawn from a study of monozygotic twins with inflammatory bowel disease (dated by TCRdb to between 2017 and 2020). In the study overall: The complete study included roughly 30 monozygotic twin pairs: 19 IBD-discordant Danish pairs and nine German pairs, of which four were IBD-concordant and five were IBD-discordant. The search for disease-associated traits relied mainly on comparing IBD patients with their genetically identical healthy co-twins within discordant pairs. Each individual had, on average, about 151 000 unique TCRalpha sequences and 181 000 unique TCRbeta sequences available for analysis.

The library was built by means of 5' RACE. For each TCR library, around 3,800 ng of total RNA was used. For each sample, cDNA synthesis was carried out in eight separate reactions using SMARTScribe reverse transcriptase. During cDNA synthesis, template switching was used to introduce unique molecular identifiers that contained a 6-nucleotide sample barcode. Amplification of TCRalpha and TCRbeta cDNA involved two nested PCRs of roughly 16 and 10 cycles, and each PCR was followed by bead purification. Before amplification, the cDNA was treated with uracil DNA-glycosylase and purified using the QIAquick PCR purification kit. In the second PCR, Illumina TruSeq-compatible adapters and sample-specific barcodes were added. Library quality and concentration were checked on TapeStation and Qubit, and libraries were pooled at approximately 5 ng each. Sequencing of pooled libraries was carried out on an Illumina HiSeq2500 single-index Rapid Run using 2 x 100 bp reads and custom sequencing primers. The published analysis was carried out like this. UMI-based consensus assembly with MiGEC version 1.2.6 was used to correct PCR and sequencing errors. MiXCR version 2.1.1 was used for V(D)J alignment, clonotype assembly and CDR3 extraction. Normalisation of gene usage, clonotype sharing and MAIT/NKT TCR abundance was achieved by analysing the top 1000, 10 000 and 20 000 clonotypes per sample. After downsampling to 27 000 UMIs, diversity was calculated as the inverse Simpson index using the vegan R package. Paired Mann-Whitney U tests were applied to discordant twin pairs, and Benjamini-Hochberg correction was used for multiple testing. One entry per CDR3 protein sequence results from the TCRdb reprocessing of the reads, with DNA left out. It is TCRdb's table, rather than the study itself, that gives the V and J calls and clone size. The sample's records list fewer than 350,000 distinct CDR3 sequences. The ten largest clones take up over 2% of the sample.

As concerns this clonotype: Its antigen is currently not known.

CDR1 and CDR2 are read off the germline V gene (reference sequence) as DFQATT and SNEGSKA. Counted from cysteine to phenylalanine, this CDR3 has 13 amino acids. The coding DNA is unavailable. The study at large found these results: IBD patients had lower TCRbeta repertoire diversity, measured by the inverse Simpson index, than their healthy co-twins. Because patients received different immunosuppressive treatments, the repertoires may have picked up extra background noise and variability between individuals. Compared with healthy twins, IBD patients had fewer clonotypes in common with other individuals, a difference most pronounced in patients showing signs of disease activity. The analysis was unable to tell different T cell subtypes apart. No difference in repertoire similarity was observed between concordant and discordant twins, possibly owing to limited statistical power. No single strong signal or clonotype linked to IBD turned up in the results, so the idea that one exists was not supported.

From each donor, a 2.5 ml peripheral blood sample was drawn into PAXgene tubes and stored at -80 degrees C. Total RNA was isolated from whole blood with the PAXgene blood miRNA kit on an automated QIAcube, without T cell sorting. Deep TCRalpha and TCRbeta repertoire profiling with unique molecular barcoding was performed on peripheral blood of monozygotic twin pairs concordant or discordant for inflammatory bowel disease. Smoking habits were recorded for all twin pairs, and individuals were classified as current, former or never smokers. This TCR came from a human donor with ulcerative colitis or Crohn's disease, or a healthy co-twin of an affected twin (not recorded which). The material sequenced was blood. Here the chain combines TRBV20-1 and TRBJ2-3; the D gene TCRdb calls, TRBD1, cannot be checked with no DNA. The CDR3: CSAREPPADTQYF.